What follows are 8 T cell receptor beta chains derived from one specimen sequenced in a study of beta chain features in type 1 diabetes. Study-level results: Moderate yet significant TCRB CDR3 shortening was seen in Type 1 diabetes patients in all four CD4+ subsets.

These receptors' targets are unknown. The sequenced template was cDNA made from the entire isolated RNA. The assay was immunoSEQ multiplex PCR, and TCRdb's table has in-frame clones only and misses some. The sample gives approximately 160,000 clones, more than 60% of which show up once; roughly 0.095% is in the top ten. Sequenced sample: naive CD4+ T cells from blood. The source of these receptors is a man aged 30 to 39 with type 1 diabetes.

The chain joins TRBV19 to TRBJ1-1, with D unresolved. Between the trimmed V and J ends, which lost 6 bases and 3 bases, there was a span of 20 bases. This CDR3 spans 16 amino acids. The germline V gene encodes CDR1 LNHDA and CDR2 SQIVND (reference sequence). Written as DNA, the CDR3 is TGTGCCAGTAGATGGGGAGGGTCGAGTGGAGACACTGAAGCTTTCTTT. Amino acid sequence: CASRWGGSSGDTEAFF. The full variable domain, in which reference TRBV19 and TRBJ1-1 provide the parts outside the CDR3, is DGGITQSPKYLFRKEGQNVTLSCEQNLNHDAMYWYRQDPGQGLRLIYYSQIVNDFQKGDIAEGYSVSREKKESFPLTVTSAQKNPTAFYLCASRWGGSSGDTEAFFGQGTRLTVV.

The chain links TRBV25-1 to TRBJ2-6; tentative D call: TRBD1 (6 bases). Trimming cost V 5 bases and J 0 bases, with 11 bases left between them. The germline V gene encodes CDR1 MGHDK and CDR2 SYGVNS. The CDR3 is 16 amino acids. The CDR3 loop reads CASSTPGDSGANVLTF. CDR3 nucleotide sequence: TGTGCCAGCAGTACCCCAGGGGACTCTGGGGCCAACGTCCTGACTTTC.

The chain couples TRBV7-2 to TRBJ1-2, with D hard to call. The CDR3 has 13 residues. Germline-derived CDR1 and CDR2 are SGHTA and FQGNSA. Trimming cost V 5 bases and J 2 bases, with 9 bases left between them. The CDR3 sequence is CASSPYPNYGYTF. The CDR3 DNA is TGTGCCAGCAGCCCGTACCCGAACTATGGCTACACCTTC.

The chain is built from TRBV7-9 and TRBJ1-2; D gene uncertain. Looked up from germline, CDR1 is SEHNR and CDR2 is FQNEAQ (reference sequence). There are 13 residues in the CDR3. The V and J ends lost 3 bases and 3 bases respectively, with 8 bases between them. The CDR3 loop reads CASSLERDYGYTF. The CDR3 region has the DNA TGTGCCAGCAGCTTGGAAAGGGACTATGGCTACACCTTC.

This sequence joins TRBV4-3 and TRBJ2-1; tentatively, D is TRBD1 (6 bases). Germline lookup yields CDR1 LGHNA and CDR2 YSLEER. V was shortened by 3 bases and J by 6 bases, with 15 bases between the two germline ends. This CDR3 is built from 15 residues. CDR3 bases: TGCGCCAGCAGCCACGCGGCAGGGGTCGGCAATGAGCAGTTCTTC. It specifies CASSHAAGVGNEQFF.

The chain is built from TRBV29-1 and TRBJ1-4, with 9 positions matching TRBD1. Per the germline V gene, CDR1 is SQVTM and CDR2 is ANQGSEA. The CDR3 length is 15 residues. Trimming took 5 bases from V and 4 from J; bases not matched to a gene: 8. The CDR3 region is CSVTGQGLFNEKLFF. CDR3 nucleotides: TGCAGCGTTACGGGACAGGGACTCTTTAATGAAAAACTGTTTTTT. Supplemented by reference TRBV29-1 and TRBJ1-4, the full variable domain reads SAVISQKPSRDICQRGTSLTIQCQVDSQVTMMFWYRQQPGQSLTLIATANQGSEATYESGFVIDKFPISRPNLTFSTLTVSNMSPEDSSIYLCSVTGQGLFNEKLFFGSGTQLSVL.

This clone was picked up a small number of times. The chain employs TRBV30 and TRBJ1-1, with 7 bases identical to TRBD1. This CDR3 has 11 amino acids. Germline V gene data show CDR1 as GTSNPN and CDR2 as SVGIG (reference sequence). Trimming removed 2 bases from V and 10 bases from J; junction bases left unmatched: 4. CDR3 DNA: TGTGCCTGGAGTCTTACAGGGGCAGCTTTCTTT. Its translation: CAWSLTGAAFF.

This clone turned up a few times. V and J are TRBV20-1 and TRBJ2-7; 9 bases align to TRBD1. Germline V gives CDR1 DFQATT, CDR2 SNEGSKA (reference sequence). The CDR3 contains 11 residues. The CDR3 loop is CSTGGEYEQYF. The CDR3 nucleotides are TGCAGCACAGGGGGCGAATACGAGCAGTACTTC.